The 29 T cell receptor beta chains below were found in one sample sequenced in a study of T cells after yellow fever vaccination. TCRdb independently ran MiXCR on the 5' RACE reads; one entry per CDR3 protein. The table includes hundreds of thousands of distinct CDR3 sequences, about 17% detected once. Sample: PBMCs, taken before the yellow fever booster vaccination. Receptor source: a man aged 18-30 years who received the YFV17D yellow fever vaccine.

The sample holds a few counts of this clonotype. J is TRBJ1-2 and V is TRBV9; D unresolved. Germline values: CDR1 SGDLS, CDR2 YYNGEE. The CDR3 is made up of 15 amino acids. V lost 0 bases to trimming and J lost 0 bases, with 9 bases between them. CDR3 amino acids: CASSVEGLPNYGYTF. The CDR3 region has the DNA TGTGCCAGCAGCGTAGAAGGGTTACCTAACTATGGCTACACCTTC.

This clonotype was observed a handful of times. This rearrangement joins TRBV20-1 to TRBJ2-1; no reliable D call. V lost 4 bases, J lost 4 bases, and 2 bases lay in between. There are 10 residues in the CDR3. Germline values: CDR1 DFQATT, CDR2 SNEGSKA (reference sequence). The chain's CDR3 is CSAIYNEQFF. The CDR3 nucleotides read TGCAGTGCTATTTACAATGAGCAGTTCTTC.

This clonotype has ten or more counts. The rearrangement links TRBV20-1 to TRBJ2-5, with unresolved D. Germline V gives CDR1 DFQATT, CDR2 SNEGSKA (reference sequence). The length of the CDR3 is 11 residues. Trimming removed 5 bases at V and 0 bases at J, with 4 bases between. CDR3 sequence (DNA): TGCAGTGCTGCGTACCAAGAGACCCAGTACTTC. It codes for CSAAYQETQYF.

The chain links TRBV27 to TRBJ1-5, with no clear D. Trimming stripped 1 base from V and 1 base from J, with 8 bases between. The CDR3 consists of 15 residues. Germline assignment: CDR1 MNHEY and CDR2 SMNVEV (reference sequence). The DNA of the CDR3 is TGTGCCAGCAGTTTATACCCGGGCAGCAATCAGCCCCAGCATTTT. Protein product: CASSLYPGSNQPQHF.

The table lists this clonotype with a few counts. V usage is TRBV7-9 and J usage is TRBJ1-1; D gene ambiguous. V was shortened by 4 bases and J by 6 bases, with 6 bases between the two germline ends. CDR3 length: 11 amino acids. Looked up from germline, CDR1 is SEHNR and CDR2 is FQNEAQ (reference sequence). The CDR3 nucleotides read TGTGCCAGCAGCTACCGTCCTGAAGCTTTCTTT. Translating it yields CASSYRPEAFF.

The J gene is TRBJ2-1, the V gene TRBV12-3 or TRBV12-4; the match to TRBD1 covers 7 bases. The CDR3 is 15 amino acids. V dropped 6 bases and J dropped 1; count of bases not matched to a gene: 6. The CDR3 loop is CASRWDRLSYNEQFF. The CDR3 DNA follows: TGTGCCAGCAGGTGGGACAGATTGTCCTACAATGAGCAGTTCTTC.

This clonotype was seen more than once but under ten times. This rearrangement joins TRBV7-9 to TRBJ2-6; D is possibly TRBD1 (5 bases). Trimming pared 7 bases from V and 2 bases from J, leaving 15 bases between. The V gene's germline CDR1 is SEHNR and CDR2 FQNEAQ (reference sequence). This CDR3 contains 16 residues. CDR3 in DNA: TGTGCCAGCACACGTTTCCGCAGGGCTGGGGCCAACGTCCTGACTTTC. It specifies CASTRFRRAGANVLTF.

This clonotype has just a few counts. The chain combines TRBV28 with TRBJ1-2, with 10 positions matching TRBD1. Germline V gene sequence: CDR1 MDHEN, CDR2 SYDVKM. The CDR3 runs 15 residues. V shed 4 bases, J shed 5 bases, and the junction held 7 bases outside the gene matches. CDR3 loop: CASSSGTGVGYGYTF. As DNA, the CDR3 is TGTGCCAGCAGTTCCGGGACAGGGGTCGGATATGGCTACACCTTC.

Here the CDR3 reads CASSPGLQPQETQYF. CDR3 DNA: TGTGCCAGCAGCCCCGGACTACAACCTCAAGAGACCCAGTACTTC. The chain joins TRBV7-2 to TRBJ2-5; TRBD2 is a possible D gene (6 bases). CDR1 is SGHTA, CDR2 FQGNSA, per germline. V was pared by 5 bases and J by 2 bases, with 15 bases between. This CDR3 region has 15 residues.

CDR3 sequence reads: CASSVGRGLRAFF. CDR3 sequence (DNA): TGTGCCAGCAGTGTGGGCCGGGGCCTAAGAGCTTTCTTT. The chain is built from TRBV6-5 and TRBJ1-1; the D gene is possibly TRBD1 (5 bases). Trimming removed 5 bases at V and 10 bases at J, with 17 bases between. CDR3 length: 13 residues. The germline V gene has CDR1 MNHEY and CDR2 SVGAGI.

In this sample, this clonotype turned up a few times. This sequence joins TRBV4-3 and TRBJ2-3; 12 positions match TRBD2. Germline V gives CDR1 LGHNA, CDR2 YSLEER. V lost 0 bases, J lost 5 bases, and 6 bases stayed unmatched. The CDR3 totals 17 residues. CDR3 in amino acids: CASSQEASGGAGDTQYF. The CDR3 DNA sequence: TGCGCCAGCAGCCAAGAGGCTAGCGGGGGGGCTGGAGATACGCAGTATTTT.

V usage is TRBV7-6 and J usage is TRBJ1-4, with a possible D match to TRBD1 (6 bases). Germline assignment: CDR1 SGHVS and CDR2 FNYEAQ. The V end lost 6 bases, the J end lost 0 bases, and 11 bases lay between the germline ends. This CDR3 is 15 amino acids long. The CDR3 DNA reads as TGTGCCAGCAGAAAAAGGGGGTCAACTAATGAAAAACTGTTTTTT. It codes for CASRKRGSTNEKLFF.

The chain joins TRBV2 to TRBJ2-7; 8 bases are shared with TRBD1. The CDR3 contains 12 residues. Germline assignment: CDR1 SNHLY and CDR2 FYNNEI. The V and J ends lost 6 bases and 6 bases, in that order; junction bases with no gene match: 4. CDR3 in amino acids: CASRETGGEQYF. CDR3 bases: TGTGCCAGCAGGGAAACAGGGGGCGAGCAGTACTTC.

This clonotype appeared many times. The J gene is TRBJ1-2, the V gene TRBV5-6; D is possibly TRBD1 (5 bases). The V and J ends lost 4 bases and 0 bases respectively, with 22 bases between them. This CDR3 is built from 18 residues. CDR1 is SGHDT, CDR2 YYEEEE, per germline. CDR3 nucleotides: TGTGCCAGCAGCCTCCGACCCACCGGGACTGGATCTAACTATGGCTACACCTTC. Protein product: CASSLRPTGTGSNYGYTF.

The chain recombines TRBV20-1 with TRBJ2-7; D remains ambiguous. Germline V gene data show CDR1 as DFQATT and CDR2 as SNEGSKA (reference sequence). Trimming left V 1 base short and J 4 bases short, with 11 bases between. The CDR3 consists of 13 residues. The DNA for the CDR3 is TGCAGTGCTAGAGGTTCCCTTCGGTACGAGCAGTACGTC. As protein: CSARGSLRYEQYV.

This clonotype was picked up a small number of times. CDR3 loop: CASSRSGQEAFF. CDR3 sequence (DNA): TGTGCCAGCAGTCGATCGGGACAGGAAGCTTTCTTT. V usage is TRBV12-3 or TRBV12-4 and J usage is TRBJ1-1, with 7 bases that match TRBD1. Losses at the gene ends were 5 bases for V and 8 bases for J; bases not matched to a gene: 5. CDR3 size: 12 residues.

This clonotype came up a few times. This sequence joins TRBV7-6 and TRBJ2-7; D is perhaps TRBD2 (5 bases). CDR1 is SGHVS, CDR2 FNYEAQ, per germline. Between the trimmed V and J ends, which lost 2 bases and 0 bases, there was a span of 17 bases. The CDR3 is 17 residues long. The CDR3 here is CASSLQAPSPFSYEQYF. Here the CDR3 DNA reads TGTGCCAGCAGCTTACAAGCTCCTAGCCCTTTCTCCTACGAGCAGTACTTC.

J is TRBJ1-2 and V is TRBV20-1; tentative D call: TRBD1 (6 bases). Trimming removed 3 bases at V and 1 base at J, with 12 bases between. The CDR3 has 14 residues. CDR1 is DFQATT and CDR2 is SNEGSKA in the germline V gene (reference sequence). The CDR3 reads CSASSAGVNYGYTF. In DNA, the CDR3 is TGCAGTGCTAGCAGCGCAGGGGTTAACTATGGCTACACCTTC.

The chain employs TRBV7-2 and TRBJ1-1; no clear D gene. The V end lost 5 bases, the J end lost 4 bases, and 11 bases lay between the germline ends. The CDR3 sequence is 13 residues long. Germline CDR1 reads SGHTA; CDR2 reads FQGNSA. The CDR3 region has the DNA TGTGCCAGCAGCCCCCCGGGGTCCACTGAAGCTTTCTTT. It is translated as CASSPPGSTEAFF.

The CDR3 bases are TGTGCCAGCAGCTTCGACAGCCGATCCGATGGCTACACCTTC. Translating it yields CASSFDSRSDGYTF. J is TRBJ1-2 and V is TRBV7-9; possible D gene TRBD1, 5 bases. V was clipped by 3 bases and J by 6 bases, with 14 bases between them. CDR1 SEHNR and CDR2 FQNEAQ come from the germline V gene (reference sequence). The CDR3 is 14 amino acids.

This clonotype was detected ten times or more. This rearrangement joins TRBV5-1 to TRBJ2-3; D may be TRBD1 (6 bases). Per the germline V gene, CDR1 is SGHRS and CDR2 is YFSETQ. Deletions cut 0 bases from V and 3 bases from J, with 11 bases between. The CDR3 extends over 15 amino acids. Here the CDR3 reads CASSLAGGTTDTQYF. The CDR3 region has the DNA TGCGCCAGCAGCTTGGCTGGGGGCACGACAGATACGCAGTATTTT. Together with reference TRBV5-1 and TRBJ2-3, the CDR3 gives the full variable domain: KAGVTQTPRYLIKTRGQQVTLSCSPISGHRSVSWYQQTPGQGLQFLFEYFSETQRNKGNFPGRFSGRQFSNSRSEMNVSTLELGDSALYLCASSLAGGTTDTQYFGPGTRLTVL.

This clonotype was found a few times. J is TRBJ2-1 and V is TRBV27; the D gene could be TRBD1 or TRBD2 (5 bases each). The CDR3 consists of 14 residues. CDR1 MNHEY and CDR2 SMNVEV come from the germline V gene (reference sequence). V was shortened by 6 bases and J by 7 bases, with 16 bases between the two germline ends. The CDR3 loop reads CASRPGPTPNEQFF. In DNA, the CDR3 is TGTGCCAGCAGGCCGGGGCCTACGCCAAATGAGCAGTTCTTC.

This clonotype came up many times. V gene TRBV4-3 combines with J gene TRBJ2-6; D remains ambiguous. The CDR3 consists of 14 residues. Trimming took 5 bases from V and 0 from J, leaving 5 bases between them. Germline lookup yields CDR1 LGHNA and CDR2 YSLEER. CDR3 in amino acids: CASSGLSGANVLTF. The DNA of the CDR3 is TGCGCCAGCAGCGGGCTCTCTGGGGCCAACGTCCTGACTTTC.

The V gene is TRBV5-1, the J gene TRBJ1-2; D might be TRBD1 (5 bases). Germline values: CDR1 SGHRS, CDR2 YFSETQ. This CDR3 contains 14 residues. Trimming stripped 1 base from V and 3 bases from J, with 10 bases between. This CDR3 reads CASSLSQGYYGYTF. The CDR3 nucleotides read TGCGCCAGCAGCTTGTCCCAGGGATACTATGGCTACACCTTC.

J is TRBJ1-5 and V is TRBV6-2 or TRBV6-3, with 9 bases that match TRBD1. The CDR3 sequence is 16 residues long. J was trimmed by 1 base and V by 6 bases; bases with no gene match: 7. Per germline, CDR1 MNHEY and CDR2 SVGEGT. CDR3 protein: CASRPSGQGSNQPQHF. Here the CDR3 DNA reads TGTGCCAGCAGGCCCTCGGGACAGGGAAGCAATCAGCCCCAGCATTTT.

The chain's CDR3 is CASSYSNRISGNTIYF. The CDR3 bases are TGTGCCAGCAGTTACTCGAACAGGATCTCTGGAAACACCATATATTTT. The genes are TRBV6-5 and TRBJ1-3; D may be TRBD1 (5 bases). This CDR3 comprises 16 residues. Trimming took off 0 bases at V and 0 bases at J, with 9 bases between the two ends. In germline, CDR1 is MNHEY, CDR2 SVGAGI.

This chain connects TRBV7-2 to TRBJ2-7; D might be TRBD1 or TRBD2, each matching 6 bases. The CDR3 is made up of 13 amino acids. The germline gives CDR1 SGHTA, CDR2 FQGNSA. The V end lost 4 bases, the J end lost 3 bases, and 10 bases lay between the germline ends. CDR3 DNA: TGTGCCAGCAGCTACAGGGAGGACTACGAGCAGTACTTC. Its translation: CASSYREDYEQYF.

In this sample, this clonotype turned up a few times. This chain connects TRBV28 to TRBJ2-3; TRBD2 matches 8 bases. The CDR3 loop spans 15 amino acids. Germline CDR1 MDHEN, CDR2 SYDVKM. Losses at the gene ends were 2 bases for V and 1 base for J; bases not matched to a gene: 2. CDR3 DNA sequence: TGTGCCAGCAGTTTAGGAGCGGGGGGCACAGATACGCAGTATTTT. This encodes CASSLGAGGTDTQYF.

This clonotype was seen a few times. The CDR3 is CSARVSGANTGELFF. In DNA, the CDR3 is TGCAGTGCTAGGGTTAGCGGGGCGAACACCGGGGAGCTGTTTTTT. The chain links TRBV20-1 to TRBJ2-2, with 8 bases that match TRBD2. Germline V gene data show CDR1 as DFQATT and CDR2 as SNEGSKA (reference sequence). After removal of 3 bases from V and 0 bases from J, the junction contained 3 bases not matched to a gene. The CDR3 sequence is 15 residues long.